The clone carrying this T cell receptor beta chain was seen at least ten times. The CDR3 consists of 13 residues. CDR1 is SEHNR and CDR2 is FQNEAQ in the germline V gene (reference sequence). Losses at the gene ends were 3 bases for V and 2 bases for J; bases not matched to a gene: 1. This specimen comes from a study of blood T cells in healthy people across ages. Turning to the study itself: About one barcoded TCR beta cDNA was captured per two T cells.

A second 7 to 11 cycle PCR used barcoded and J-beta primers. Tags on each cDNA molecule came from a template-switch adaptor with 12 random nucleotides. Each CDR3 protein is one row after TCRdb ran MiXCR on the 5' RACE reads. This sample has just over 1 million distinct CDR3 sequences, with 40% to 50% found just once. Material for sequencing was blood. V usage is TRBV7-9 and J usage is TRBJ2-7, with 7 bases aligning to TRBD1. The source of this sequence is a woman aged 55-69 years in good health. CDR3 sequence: CASSFQGAYEQYF. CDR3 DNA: TGTGCCAGCAGCTTTCAGGGGGCCTACGAGCAGTACTTC.